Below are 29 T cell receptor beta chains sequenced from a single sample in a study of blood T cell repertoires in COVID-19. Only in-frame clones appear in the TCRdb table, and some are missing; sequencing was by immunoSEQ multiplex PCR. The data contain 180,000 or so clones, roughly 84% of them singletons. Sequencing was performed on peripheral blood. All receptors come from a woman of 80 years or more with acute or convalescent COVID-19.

The CDR3 DNA follows: TGTGCCAGCAGTTACTCGACTGGGAACACTGAAGCTTTCTTT. It encodes CASSYSTGNTEAFF. J is TRBJ1-1 and V is TRBV6-5, with unresolved D. V shed 0 bases and J shed 1 base, with 6 bases lying between them. Per the germline V gene, CDR1 is MNHEY and CDR2 is SVGAGI. The CDR3 spans 14 residues.

The DNA of the CDR3 is TGCGCCAGCAGCTTGGCCCCGGGTAACACCGGGGAGCTGTTTTTT. Its protein is CASSLAPGNTGELFF. The genes are TRBV5-1 and TRBJ2-2, with unresolved D. The germline V and J ends were trimmed by 0 bases and 2 bases, with 8 bases remaining between them. Per germline, CDR1 SGHRS and CDR2 YFSETQ. The CDR3 has 15 residues.

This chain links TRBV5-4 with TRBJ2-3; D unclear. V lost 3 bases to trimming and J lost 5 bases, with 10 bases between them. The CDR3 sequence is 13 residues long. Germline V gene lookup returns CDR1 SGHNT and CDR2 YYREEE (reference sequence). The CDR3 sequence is CASSSTAGDTQYF. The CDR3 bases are TGTGCCAGCAGCTCCACAGCAGGAGATACGCAGTATTTT.

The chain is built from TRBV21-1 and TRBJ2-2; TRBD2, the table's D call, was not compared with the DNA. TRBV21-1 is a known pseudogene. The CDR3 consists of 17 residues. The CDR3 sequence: CASSIHGLAGGIGELFF. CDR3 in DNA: TGTGCCAGCAGCATTCACGGACTAGCGGGAGGTATCGGGGAGCTGTTTTTT.

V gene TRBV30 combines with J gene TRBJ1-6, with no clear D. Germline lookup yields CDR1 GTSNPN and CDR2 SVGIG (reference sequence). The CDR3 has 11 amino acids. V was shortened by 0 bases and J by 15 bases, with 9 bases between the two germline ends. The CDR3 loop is CAWSVRRDLHF. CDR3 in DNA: TGTGCCTGGAGTGTACGGCGGGACCTCCACTTT.

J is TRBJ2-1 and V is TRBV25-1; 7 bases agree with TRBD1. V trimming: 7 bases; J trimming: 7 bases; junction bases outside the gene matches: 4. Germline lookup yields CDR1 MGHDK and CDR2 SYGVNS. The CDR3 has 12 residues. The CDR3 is CASTDRVNEQFF. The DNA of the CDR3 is TGTGCCAGCACCGACAGGGTTAATGAGCAGTTCTTC.

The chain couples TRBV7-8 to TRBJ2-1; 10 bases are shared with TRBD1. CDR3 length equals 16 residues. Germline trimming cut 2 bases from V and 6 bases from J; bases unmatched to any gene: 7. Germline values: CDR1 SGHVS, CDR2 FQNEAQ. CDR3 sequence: CASSLRQGASLNEQFF. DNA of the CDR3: TGTGCCAGCAGCTTACGACAGGGGGCGTCCCTCAATGAGCAGTTCTTC.

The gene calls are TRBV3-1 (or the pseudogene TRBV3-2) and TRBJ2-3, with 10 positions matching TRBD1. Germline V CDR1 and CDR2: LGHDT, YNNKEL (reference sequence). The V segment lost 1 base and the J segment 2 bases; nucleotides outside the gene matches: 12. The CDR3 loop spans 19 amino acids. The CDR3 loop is CASSQAGQGRIKFTDTQYF. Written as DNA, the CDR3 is TGTGCCAGCAGCCAAGCGGGACAGGGGAGGATAAAATTCACAGATACGCAGTATTTT.

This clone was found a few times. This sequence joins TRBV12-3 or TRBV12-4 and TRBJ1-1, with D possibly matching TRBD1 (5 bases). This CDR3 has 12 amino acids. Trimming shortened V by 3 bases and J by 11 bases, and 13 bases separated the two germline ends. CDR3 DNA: TGTGCCAGCAGTTTCCTGGCCAGGGCCGCTTTCTTT. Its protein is CASSFLARAAFF.

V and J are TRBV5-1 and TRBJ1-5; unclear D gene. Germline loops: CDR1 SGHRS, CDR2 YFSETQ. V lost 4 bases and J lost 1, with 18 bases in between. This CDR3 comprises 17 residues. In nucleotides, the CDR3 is TGCGCCAGCAGCCCGGGGAGGGAGGGTATGAGCAATCAGCCCCAGCATTTT. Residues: CASSPGREGMSNQPQHF.

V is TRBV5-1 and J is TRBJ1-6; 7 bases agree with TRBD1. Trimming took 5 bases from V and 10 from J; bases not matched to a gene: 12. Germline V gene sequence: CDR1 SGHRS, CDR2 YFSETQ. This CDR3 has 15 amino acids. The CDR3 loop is CASREVQGIRSPLHF. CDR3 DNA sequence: TGCGCCAGCAGGGAGGTACAGGGGATCAGGTCACCCCTCCACTTT.

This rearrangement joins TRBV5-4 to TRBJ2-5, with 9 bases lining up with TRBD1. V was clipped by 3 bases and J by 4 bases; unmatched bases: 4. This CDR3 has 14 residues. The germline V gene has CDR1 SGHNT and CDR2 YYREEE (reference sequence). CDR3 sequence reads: CASSWDRAGETQYF. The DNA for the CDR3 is TGTGCCAGCAGCTGGGACAGGGCGGGAGAGACCCAGTACTTC.

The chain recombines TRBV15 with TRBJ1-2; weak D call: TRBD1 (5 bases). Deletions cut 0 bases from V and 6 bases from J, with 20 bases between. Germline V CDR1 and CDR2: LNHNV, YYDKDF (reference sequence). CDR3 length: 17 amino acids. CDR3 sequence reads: CATSRDRAQGRADGYTF. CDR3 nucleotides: TGTGCCACCAGCAGAGATCGGGCCCAGGGAAGGGCGGATGGCTACACCTTC.

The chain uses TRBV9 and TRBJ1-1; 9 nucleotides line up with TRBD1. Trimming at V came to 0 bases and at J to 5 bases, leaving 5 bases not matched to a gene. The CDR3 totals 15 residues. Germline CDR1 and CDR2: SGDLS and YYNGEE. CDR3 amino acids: CASSVATGQGTEAFF. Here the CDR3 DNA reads TGTGCCAGCAGCGTAGCCACAGGACAGGGGACTGAAGCTTTCTTT.

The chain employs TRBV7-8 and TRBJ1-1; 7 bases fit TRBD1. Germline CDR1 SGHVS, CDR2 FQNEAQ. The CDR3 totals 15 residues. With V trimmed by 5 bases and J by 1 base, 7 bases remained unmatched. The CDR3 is CASSPQGQQNTEAFF. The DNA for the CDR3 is TGTGCCAGCAGCCCCCAGGGACAGCAGAACACTGAAGCTTTCTTT.

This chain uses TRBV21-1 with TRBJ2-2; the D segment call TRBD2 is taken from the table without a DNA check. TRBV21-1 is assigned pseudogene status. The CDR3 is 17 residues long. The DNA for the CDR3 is TGTGCCAGCAGCAAACCCCTAGCGGGAGGAGACACCGGGGAGCTGTTTTTT. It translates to CASSKPLAGGDTGELFF.

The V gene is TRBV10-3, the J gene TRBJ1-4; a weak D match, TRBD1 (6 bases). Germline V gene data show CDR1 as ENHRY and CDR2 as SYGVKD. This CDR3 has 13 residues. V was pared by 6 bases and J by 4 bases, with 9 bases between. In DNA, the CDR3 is TGTGCCATCAGCCGGGACATTAATGAAAAACTGTTTTTT. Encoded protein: CAISRDINEKLFF.

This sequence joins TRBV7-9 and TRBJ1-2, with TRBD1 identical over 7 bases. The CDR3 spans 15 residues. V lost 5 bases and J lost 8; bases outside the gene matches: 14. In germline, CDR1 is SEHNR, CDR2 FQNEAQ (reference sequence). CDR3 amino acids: CASSLRMTGLGGYTF. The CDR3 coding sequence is TGTGCCAGCAGCCTCCGGATGACAGGGTTGGGGGGCTACACCTTC.

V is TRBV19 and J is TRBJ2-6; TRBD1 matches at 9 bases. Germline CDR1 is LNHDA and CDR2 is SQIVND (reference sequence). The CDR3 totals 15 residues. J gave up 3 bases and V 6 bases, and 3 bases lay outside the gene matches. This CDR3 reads CASRGTGRGANVLTF. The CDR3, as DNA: TGTGCCAGTAGAGGGACAGGGCGTGGGGCCAACGTCCTGACTTTC.

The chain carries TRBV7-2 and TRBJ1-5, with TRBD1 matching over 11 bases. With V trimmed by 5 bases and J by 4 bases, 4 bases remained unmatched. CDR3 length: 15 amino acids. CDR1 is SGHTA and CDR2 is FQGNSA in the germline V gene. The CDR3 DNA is TGTGCCAGCAGCCCGGACAGGGGGCAGAATCAGCCCCAGCATTTT. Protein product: CASSPDRGQNQPQHF. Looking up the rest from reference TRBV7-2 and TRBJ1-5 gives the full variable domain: GAGVSQSPSNKVTEKGKDVELRCDPISGHTALYWYRQSLGQGLEFLIYFQGNSAPDKSGLPSDRFSAERTGGSVSTLTIQRTQQEDSAVYLCASSPDRGQNQPQHFGDGTRLSIL.

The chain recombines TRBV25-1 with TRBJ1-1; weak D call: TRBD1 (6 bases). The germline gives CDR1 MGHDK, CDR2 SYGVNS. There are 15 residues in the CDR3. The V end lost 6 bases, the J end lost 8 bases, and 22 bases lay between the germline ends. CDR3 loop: CASSPGSTPQGEAFF. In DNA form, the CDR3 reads TGTGCCAGCAGCCCCGGGTCGACGCCGCAGGGGGAAGCTTTCTTT.

CDR3 nucleotide sequence: TGTGCCACTGTAGTAGGGGGGGCCCGCACAGATACGCAGTATTTT. This encodes CATVVGGARTDTQYF. The J gene is TRBJ2-3, the V gene TRBV10-3; TRBD2 might be the D (7 bases). The CDR3 loop spans 15 amino acids. Germline CDR1 ENHRY, CDR2 SYGVKD. Trimming left V 10 bases short and J 1 base short, with 18 bases between.

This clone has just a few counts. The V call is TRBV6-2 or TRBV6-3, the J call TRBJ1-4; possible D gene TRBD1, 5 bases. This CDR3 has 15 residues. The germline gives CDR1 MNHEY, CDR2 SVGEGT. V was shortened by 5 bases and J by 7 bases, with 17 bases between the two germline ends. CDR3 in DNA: TGTGCCAGCAGTCGGCGACGGGGGGTCGGTGAAAAACTGTTTTTT. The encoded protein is CASSRRRGVGEKLFF.

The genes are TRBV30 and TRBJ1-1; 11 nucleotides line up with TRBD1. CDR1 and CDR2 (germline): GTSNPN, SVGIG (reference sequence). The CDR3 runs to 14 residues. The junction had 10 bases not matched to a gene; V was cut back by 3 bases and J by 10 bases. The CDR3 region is CAWSRGQGALAAFF. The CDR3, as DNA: TGTGCCTGGAGCCGAGGACAGGGGGCGTTAGCAGCTTTCTTT.

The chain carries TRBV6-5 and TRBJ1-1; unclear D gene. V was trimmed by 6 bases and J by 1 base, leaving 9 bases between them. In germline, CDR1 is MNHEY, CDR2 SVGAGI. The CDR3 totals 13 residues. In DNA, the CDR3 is TGTGCCAGCAGCCTCCGCGGGAACACTGAAGCTTTCTTT. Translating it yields CASSLRGNTEAFF.

The CDR3 DNA follows: TGTGCCAGCAGCTTGGAATCCGGGGGGGCTGATACGCAGTATTTT. Amino acids: CASSLESGGADTQYF. The rearrangement links TRBV5-4 to TRBJ2-3; 8 bases agree with TRBD2. CDR1 and CDR2 (germline): SGHNT, YYREEE (reference sequence). The V segment lost 0 bases and the J segment 6 bases; nucleotides outside the gene matches: 6. CDR3 length: 15 residues.

CDR3 residues: CASRGSGRMSDTQYF. The CDR3, as DNA: TGTGCCAGCAGGGGTAGCGGGAGGATGTCAGATACGCAGTATTTT. The J gene is TRBJ2-3, the V gene TRBV6-6, with 10 bases identical to TRBD2. Trimming took 6 bases from V and 4 from J; bases not matched to a gene: 7. In germline, CDR1 is MNHNY, CDR2 SVGAGI (reference sequence). The CDR3 length is 15 residues.

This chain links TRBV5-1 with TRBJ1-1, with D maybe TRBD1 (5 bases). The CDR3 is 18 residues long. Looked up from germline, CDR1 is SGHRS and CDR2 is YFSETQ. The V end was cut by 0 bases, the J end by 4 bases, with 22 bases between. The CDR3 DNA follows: TGCGCCAGCAGCTTGGCGATCACGGGTAGGGGCCTGGGCACTGAAGCTTTCTTT. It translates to CASSLAITGRGLGTEAFF.

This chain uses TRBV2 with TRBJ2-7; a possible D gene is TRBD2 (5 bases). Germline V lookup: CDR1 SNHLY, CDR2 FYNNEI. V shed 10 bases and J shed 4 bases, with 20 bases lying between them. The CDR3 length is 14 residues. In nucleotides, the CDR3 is TGTGCCACCCCCGAGGGCAGGTTTCTGTACGAGCAGTACTTC. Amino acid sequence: CATPEGRFLYEQYF.